One sample yielded the 2 T cell receptor beta chains listed below, sequenced in a study of shared clonotypes between healthy human individuals. The assay was immunoSEQ multiplex PCR, and TCRdb's table has in-frame clones only and misses some. Of some 2.1 million clones listed, roughly 95% are singletons. Naive CD8 cells comprised CD45RO-negative, CCR7-positively selected cells, excluding terminally differentiated effector memory CD45RA+ cells. The sequenced sample was naive CD8+ T cells sorted from blood. The receptors come from a young man in good health.

This rearrangement joins TRBV4-3 to TRBJ2-7, with 10 bases fitting TRBD2. Trimming took 2 bases from V and 1 from J; bases not matched to a gene: 17. CDR1 and CDR2 (germline): LGHNA, YSLEER. This CDR3 comprises 20 residues. The CDR3 sequence: CASSQRAPGLAEVPSYEQYF. CDR3 bases: TGCGCCAGCAGCCAAAGGGCTCCTGGACTAGCGGAGGTCCCGTCCTACGAGCAGTACTTC.

The V gene is TRBV7-8, the J gene TRBJ2-7; unclear D gene. The CDR3 totals 15 residues. The V and J ends lost 5 bases and 0 bases respectively, with 14 bases between them. Germline V CDR1 and CDR2: SGHVS, FQNEAQ. The CDR3 bases are TGTGCCAGCAGCGCCGGCCGAACGTCCTCCTACGAGCAGTACTTC. Protein sequence: CASSAGRTSSYEQYF.